Shown below are 17 T cell receptor beta chains from a single sample sequenced in a study of blood T cell repertoires in COVID-19. Measured with immunoSEQ multiplex PCR; TCRdb has only the in-frame clones, and not every one. Of roughly 300,000 clones in the sample, about 85% were seen once. Sequences were obtained from peripheral blood. These receptors all come from a human donor in a cohort sampled during active COVID-19.

This clone occurred many times. This same CDR3 is encoded by further DNA sequences in the sample. The CDR3 coding sequence is TGCGCCAGCAGCCAAGACTCGGGGGAGTCCTACGAGCAGTACTTC. It is translated as CASSQDSGESYEQYF. The chain is built from TRBV4-1 and TRBJ2-7; a weak D match, TRBD2 (6 bases). With 0 bases removed from V and 1 base from J, the gap between germline ends came to 10 bases. CDR3 length: 15 residues. Germline assignment: CDR1 MGHRA and CDR2 YSYEKL.

Only a few counts were recorded for this clone. V gene TRBV28 combines with J gene TRBJ1-5; no clear D gene. The ends were cut back, 7 bases at V and 2 bases at J, with 12 bases in the middle. The V gene's germline CDR1 is MDHEN and CDR2 SYDVKM. There are 14 residues in the CDR3. The CDR3 nucleotides are TGTGCCAGCACCAAACCTATCGGCAATCAGCCCCAGCATTTT. Its protein product is CASTKPIGNQPQHF. Full variable domain (outside the CDR3, taken from reference TRBV28 and TRBJ1-5): DVKVTQSSRYLVKRTGEKVFLECVQDMDHENMFWYRQDPGLGLRLIYFSYDVKMKEKGDIPEGYSVSREKKERFSLILESASTNQTSMYLCASTKPIGNQPQHFGDGTRLSIL.

The rearrangement links TRBV19 to TRBJ1-5, with TRBD1 matching 8 bases. Per the germline V gene, CDR1 is LNHDA and CDR2 is SQIVND (reference sequence). The CDR3 runs to 17 residues. V shed 1 base, J shed 5 bases, and the junction held 10 bases outside the gene matches. CDR3 loop: CASSIGDRPTSHQPQHF. CDR3 coding DNA: TGTGCCAGTAGTATAGGGGACAGGCCCACGTCCCATCAGCCCCAGCATTTT.

The sample holds a few counts of this clone. The chain recombines TRBV5-1 with TRBJ2-2; the D is unclear. CDR3 size: 14 residues. CDR1 is SGHRS, CDR2 YFSETQ, per germline. Trimming cost V 6 bases and J 0 bases, with 9 bases left between them. DNA of the CDR3: TGCGCCAGCACGTTAGCAGCGAACACCGGGGAGCTGTTTTTT. Translating it yields CASTLAANTGELFF.

The CDR3 region has the DNA TGTGCCAGCAGTAATCAGGGCTATGGCTACACCTTC. It specifies CASSNQGYGYTF. The rearrangement joins TRBV25-1 to TRBJ1-2, with a possible D match to TRBD1 (5 bases). The CDR3 totals 12 residues. The V gene's germline CDR1 is MGHDK and CDR2 SYGVNS. Trimming removed 5 bases at V and 4 bases at J, with 8 bases between.

This clone showed up just once. The chain joins TRBV27 to TRBJ1-2, with D uncertain. CDR3 length: 13 residues. Germline CDR1 is MNHEY and CDR2 is SMNVEV (reference sequence). Trimming cost V 6 bases and J 6 bases, with 14 bases left between them. The DNA of the CDR3 is TGTGCCAGCAGCCCCACTGGGAGCCATGGCTACACCTTC. This gives the protein CASSPTGSHGYTF.

The DNA for the CDR3 is TGTGCTAGTGGTTTGGTAGGCGGTGAAAAACTGTTTTTT. Amino acid sequence: CASGLVGGEKLFF. The chain combines TRBV12-5 with TRBJ1-4, with D unresolved. V was pared by 0 bases and J by 7 bases, with 6 bases between. Germline loops: CDR1 LGHNT, CDR2 FRNRAP. The CDR3 sequence is 13 residues long.

This clone was seen only a few times. V gene TRBV5-5 combines with J gene TRBJ2-1, with TRBD2 matching 8 bases. The CDR3 runs to 15 residues. CDR1 and CDR2 from the germline V gene are SGHKS and YYEKEE (reference sequence). J was trimmed by 3 bases and V by 0 bases; bases with no gene match: 2. CDR3 residues: CASSLDGRDYNEQFF. CDR3 nucleotides: TGTGCCAGCAGCTTGGACGGGAGGGACTACAATGAGCAGTTCTTC.

V usage is TRBV7-2 and J usage is TRBJ2-7; 9 positions match TRBD2. This CDR3 is 15 amino acids long. V shed 6 bases, J shed 7 bases, and the junction held 13 bases outside the gene matches. The germline CDR1 and CDR2 sequences are SGHTA and FQGNSA. The CDR3 nucleotides read TGTGCCAGCAGATCCGATGCCGCGGGAGGGAGGGAGCAGTACTTC. Amino acid sequence: CASRSDAAGGREQYF.

V and J are TRBV30 and TRBJ1-1, with unresolved D. V was pared by 4 bases and J by 2 bases, with 8 bases between. The length of the CDR3 is 12 residues. Germline CDR1 and CDR2: GTSNPN and SVGIG (reference sequence). Here the CDR3 DNA reads TGTGCCTGGACGCTATGTAACACTGAAGCTTTCTTT. It translates to CAWTLCNTEAFF.

The genes are TRBV5-1 and TRBJ2-3; 7 bases map to TRBD2. This CDR3 spans 15 amino acids. The germline V gene encodes CDR1 SGHRS and CDR2 YFSETQ. The ends lost 4 bases at V and 1 base at J; junction bases unmatched: 6. The CDR3, as DNA: TGCGCCAGCAGCATAGTAGCGGGTGGCACAGATACGCAGTATTTT. It encodes CASSIVAGGTDTQYF.

The rearrangement links TRBV2 to TRBJ1-3, with D possibly TRBD1 on 5 matching bases. The CDR3 runs to 13 residues. Germline CDR1 and CDR2: SNHLY and FYNNEI. Trimming stripped 8 bases from V and 6 bases from J, with 14 bases between. The CDR3 loop is CASGQGEENTIYF. The CDR3 DNA reads TGTGCCAGCGGGCAGGGTGAGGAAAACACCATATATTTT.

The chain has TRBV4-2 and TRBJ1-6; TRBD1 agrees at 7 bases. The CDR3 runs to 15 residues. Germline V CDR1 and CDR2: LGHNA, YNFKEQ. The trim removed 0 bases at V and 12 bases at J, leaving 8 bases unmatched. This CDR3 is CASSQDWPGGQPLHF. Here the CDR3 DNA reads TGTGCCAGCAGCCAAGATTGGCCAGGGGGGCAACCCCTCCACTTT.

V gene TRBV6-5 combines with J gene TRBJ1-3; D remains unclear. The germline V and J ends were trimmed by 6 bases and 2 bases, with 14 bases remaining between them. The CDR3 length is 15 residues. Germline CDR1 and CDR2: MNHEY and SVGAGI. CDR3 DNA sequence: TGTGCCAGCAGCGCTGGACTTCGTACTGGAAACACCATATATTTT. This gives the protein CASSAGLRTGNTIYF.

The genes are TRBV5-1 and TRBJ2-5; 7 bases are shared with TRBD2. Per germline, CDR1 SGHRS and CDR2 YFSETQ. V lost 0 bases and J lost 1; bases outside the gene matches: 18. The CDR3 runs 20 residues. Written as DNA, the CDR3 is TGCGCCAGCAGCTTGGGGGACTACGTGTCCAGAGCGTTTTCCCAAGAGACCCAGTACTTC. This encodes CASSLGDYVSRAFSQETQYF.

V is TRBV19 and J is TRBJ2-2, with TRBD1 matching 8 bases. The V and J ends lost 6 bases and 2 bases, in that order; junction bases with no gene match: 8. Germline CDR1 is LNHDA and CDR2 is SQIVND (reference sequence). The CDR3 sequence is 16 residues long. For the CDR3, the DNA is TGTGCCAGTAGACCCTGGACAGGGATAAACACCGGGGAGCTGTTTTTT. Protein sequence: CASRPWTGINTGELFF.

This chain uses TRBV29-1 with TRBJ1-3; D gene unclear. The CDR3 contains 12 residues. V was pared by 5 bases and J by 4 bases, with 9 bases between. The germline V gene has CDR1 SQVTM and CDR2 ANQGSEA. In DNA form, the CDR3 reads TGCAGCGTTTTGCGGGGAGGAAACACCATATATTTT. Protein sequence: CSVLRGGNTIYF.